The TCR beta chain described here comes from a study of cytomegalovirus exposure and HLA in healthy donors. Study-wide context: The roughly 120 validation repertoires and the 666 first-cohort repertoires shared a platform, a later analysis reported.

Overall study results and limits: There were around 160 TCR beta chains listed as cytomegalovirus-associated. Despite most TCR sequences being rare, some public TCRs occurred in many donors.

The repertoire was sequenced with immunoSEQ multiplex PCR; TCRdb's copy has only in-frame clones and lacks some. The repertoire includes fewer than 350,000 clones, 88% of them detected once, and about 0.85% sits in the top ten. These donors were members of the roughly 120-subject validation cohort, a group separate from the approximately 700-subject first cohort. Note on this clone: Its matching antigen is unknown.

The sequence derives from a young woman in good health and CMV-seronegative. Sequencing was performed on PBMCs.

CDR3 in amino acids: CASSKEVKGQITRPQHF. The CDR3 DNA follows: TGTGCCAGCAGCAAAGAGGTGAAGGGACAGATAACGAGGCCCCAGCATTTT. The chain links TRBV21-1 to TRBJ1-5; the table's TRBD1 call for D was not verified on the DNA. TRBV21-1 is a known pseudogene. The CDR3 is 17 residues long.